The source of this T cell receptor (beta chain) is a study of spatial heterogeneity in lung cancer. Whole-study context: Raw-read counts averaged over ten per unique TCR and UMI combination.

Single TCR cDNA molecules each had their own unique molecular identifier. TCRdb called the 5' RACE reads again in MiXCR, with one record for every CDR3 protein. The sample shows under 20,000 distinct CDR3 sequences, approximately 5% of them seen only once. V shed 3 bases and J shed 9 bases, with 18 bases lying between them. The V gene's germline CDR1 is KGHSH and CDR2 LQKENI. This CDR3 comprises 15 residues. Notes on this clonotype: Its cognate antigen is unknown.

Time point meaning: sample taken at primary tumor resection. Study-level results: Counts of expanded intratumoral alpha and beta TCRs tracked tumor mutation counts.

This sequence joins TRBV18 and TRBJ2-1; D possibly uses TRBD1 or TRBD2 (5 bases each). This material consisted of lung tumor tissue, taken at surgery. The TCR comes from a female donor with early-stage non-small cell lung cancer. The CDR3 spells CASSPLGGTLGEQFF. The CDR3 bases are TGTGCCAGCTCACCCCTAGGTGGGACGCTCGGTGAGCAGTTCTTC.